The T cell receptor (beta chain) described here comes from a study of blood T cell repertoires in COVID-19. Study context: Sites across the United States, Italy and Spain contributed samples from acute and convalescent COVID-19. The analysed material was cDNA or gDNA that came from T cells, B-cell-depleted T cells, or PBMCs.

Source study methods: Amplifying reference gene primers gave estimates of nucleated cell counts. The repertoire was sequenced with immunoSEQ multiplex PCR; TCRdb's copy has only in-frame clones and lacks some. V, J and clone size derive from that table, while D and trimming were established from the DNA sequence. The sample lists tens of thousands of clones; roughly nine tenths were seen once. V was cut by 4 bases and J by 0 bases, with 20 bases left in between. CDR3 size: 17 residues. Per the germline V gene, CDR1 is GTSNPN and CDR2 is SVGIG (reference sequence). The count of this clone is one. The clonotype was recovered from a woman aged 50 to 65 with active COVID-19. The V gene is TRBV30, the J gene TRBJ2-3; TRBD2 is a possible D gene (5 bases). The sample taken for sequencing was peripheral blood. CDR3 DNA sequence: TGTGCCTGGAACGCCCCACCCGGACTTAGTAGCACAGATACGCAGTATTTT. Protein sequence: CAWNAPPGLSSTDTQYF.